This T cell receptor (beta chain) stems from a study of cytomegalovirus exposure and HLA in healthy donors. Study details: One earlier analysis, a look at approximately 180 million T cells, found some 110 million unique TCR beta sequences. Whole-study results and caveats: As immune exposure information, only CMV serostatus was available. In a later analysis, an Asian-associated ancestry cluster reportedly showed fewer N-insertions than the approximately 640-donor mean.

This clone turned up a few times. Antigen: not known. The PCR contained 60 Vbeta and 13 Jbeta primers. TCRdb's copy holds only in-frame clones and misses some; the assay was immunoSEQ multiplex PCR. The sample includes about 59,000 clones, 83% seen only once; the top ten take about 1.6%. Deletions cut 2 bases from V and 8 bases from J, with 15 bases between. The CDR3 is 15 amino acids. CDR1 and CDR2 from the germline V gene are KGHSH and LQKENI. The material sequenced was PBMCs. This sequence joins TRBV18 and TRBJ1-4; perhaps TRBD1 as D (6 bases). The receptor's source is a human donor in good health. The CDR3 region has the DNA TGTGCCAGCTCACCATATCCCGAGACAGGAGAAAAACTGTTTTTT. Translating gives CASSPYPETGEKLFF.